The source of this TCR beta chain is a study of regulatory and conventional T cells in RAG deficiency. General study results and limits: Omenn syndrome and CID/AS patients had about 110-fold fewer unique Treg TCR beta sequences, versus about 10-fold elsewhere. In Omenn syndrome, sorted "Tregs" may be peripherally activated cells. Patient subsets had shorter CDR3s; Omenn Treg-Tconv overlap exceeded 90%.

The method was immunoSEQ multiplex PCR; TCRdb's version includes in-frame clones alone and lacks a portion of them. Here the sample spans about 9,400 clones, more than 80% being singletons. On this clone: Its matching antigen is unknown.

Germline CDR1 is MGHRA and CDR2 is YSYEKL. This CDR3 is 16 amino acids long. Trimming removed 0 bases from V and 5 bases from J; junction bases left unmatched: 7. The sorted regulatory T cells were CD4+, CD25-high and CD127-low, with genomic DNA sequenced. This same sample was also taken into another study, of regulatory T cells. That study adds: Primers: 52 TRBV forward and 13 TRBJ reverse. Regulatory T cells showed the strongest V-J pair restriction and V/J gene skewing among patient repertoires.

The chain carries TRBV4-1 and TRBJ2-5; 9 nucleotides line up with TRBD1. The receptor comes from a human donor in good health. Material: Tregs sorted from blood. CDR3 residues: CASSQEGTGRGETQYF. DNA of the CDR3: TGCGCCAGCAGCCAAGAAGGGACAGGGAGAGGGGAGACCCAGTACTTC.